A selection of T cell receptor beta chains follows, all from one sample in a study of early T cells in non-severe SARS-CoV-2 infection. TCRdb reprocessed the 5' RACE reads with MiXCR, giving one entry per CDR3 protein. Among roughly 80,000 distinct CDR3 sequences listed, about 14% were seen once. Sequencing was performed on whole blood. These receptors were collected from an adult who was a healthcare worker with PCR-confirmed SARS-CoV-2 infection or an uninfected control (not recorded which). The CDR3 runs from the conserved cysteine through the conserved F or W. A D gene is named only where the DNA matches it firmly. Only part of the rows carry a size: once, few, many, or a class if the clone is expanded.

CDR3 DNA: TGTGCCAGCAGCTTAGGGAAGGGACGGGGAAATCAGCCCCAGCATTTT
CDR3 protein: CASSLGKGRGNQPQHF
J gene: TRBJ1-5
D gene: NA
V gene: TRBV7-2
clone size: NA

CDR3 DNA: TGTGCCAGCAGTTTCGAAGGCTCTGGAAACACCATATATTTT
CDR3 protein: CASSFEGSGNTIYF
J gene: TRBJ1-3
D gene: NA
V gene: TRBV28
clone size: many

CDR3 DNA: TGTGCCATCAGCGGAGGACAGGGGGGGGCCTACGAGCAGTACTTC
CDR3 protein: CAISGGQGGAYEQYF
J gene: TRBJ2-7
D gene: TRBD1
V gene: TRBV10-3
clone size: many

CDR3 DNA: TGTGCCAGCAGTGAAATAGGACAGGGGGCGATTGGGGCCAACGTCCTGACTTTC
CDR3 protein: CASSEIGQGAIGANVLTF
J gene: TRBJ2-6
D gene: TRBD1
V gene: TRBV6-1
clone size: many

CDR3 DNA: TGTGCCAGCAGCTTCAGTCGGGGTACCTACGAGCAGTACTTC
CDR3 protein: CASSFSRGTYEQYF
J gene: TRBJ2-7
D gene: NA
V gene: TRBV7-2
clone size: many

CDR3 DNA: TGTGCCAGCAGTTACTTGGGTTCTGATGGCTACACCTTC
CDR3 protein: CASSYLGSDGYTF
J gene: TRBJ1-2
D gene: NA
V gene: TRBV6-5
clone size: NA

CDR3 DNA: TGCAGTGCTAGTGCGTCGGGAGTGGGAAATGAGCAGTTCTTC
CDR3 protein: CSASASGVGNEQFF
J gene: TRBJ2-1
D gene: NA
V gene: TRBV20-1
clone size: few

CDR3 DNA: TGTGCCAGCAGTCCGCAGCCAGGTGCGAACGCTGAAGCTTTCTTT
CDR3 protein: CASSPQPGANAEAFF
J gene: TRBJ1-1
D gene: NA
V gene: TRBV12-3/TRBV12-4
clone size: NA

CDR3 DNA: TGCGCCAGCAGCTTGCAGGACAGGACTGAAGCTTTCTTT
CDR3 protein: CASSLQDRTEAFF
J gene: TRBJ1-1
D gene: TRBD1
V gene: TRBV5-1
clone size: many

CDR3 DNA: TGTGCCATCAGTGAGTCTCGCGGAGGCGAGCAGTACTTC
CDR3 protein: CAISESRGGEQYF
J gene: TRBJ2-7
D gene: NA
V gene: TRBV10-3
clone size: many

CDR3 DNA: TGTGCCAGTAGTATGGGCAGCGGGGGGACACAAGAGACCCAGTACTTC
CDR3 protein: CASSMGSGGTQETQYF
J gene: TRBJ2-5
D gene: TRBD2
V gene: TRBV19
clone size: few

CDR3 DNA: TGCGCCAGCAGCTTGGCCGCCGGGGTTGGCTATGGCTACACCTTC
CDR3 protein: CASSLAAGVGYGYTF
J gene: TRBJ1-2
D gene: NA
V gene: TRBV5-1
clone size: many

CDR3 DNA: TGCAGTTCCCGAAGGACAGGGACCACCGGGGAGCTGTTTTTT
CDR3 protein: CSSRRTGTTGELFF
J gene: TRBJ2-2
D gene: TRBD1
V gene: TRBV20-1
clone size: few

CDR3 DNA: TGTGCCAGCAGCCCTAGGCCAGGGCCGGGCACTGAAGCTTTCTTT
CDR3 protein: CASSPRPGPGTEAFF
J gene: TRBJ1-1
D gene: NA
V gene: TRBV7-9
clone size: many

CDR3 DNA: TGTGCCAGCTTTTTTTCTCAGAACACCGGGGAGCTGTTTTTT
CDR3 protein: CASFFSQNTGELFF
J gene: TRBJ2-2
D gene: NA
V gene: TRBV6-1
clone size: NA

CDR3 DNA: TGTGCCACCAGCAGCACCGGGGAGCTGTTTTTT
CDR3 protein: CATSSTGELFF
J gene: TRBJ2-2
D gene: NA
V gene: TRBV15
clone size: many

CDR3 DNA: TGTGCCATCAGTGAGTCCAAGTCTGGAAGTGAAAAACTGTTTTTT
CDR3 protein: CAISESKSGSEKLFF
J gene: TRBJ1-4
D gene: NA
V gene: TRBV10-3
clone size: NA

CDR3 DNA: TGTGCCAGCAGCTTAATCCAGGGAAACAATCAGCCCCAGCATTTT
CDR3 protein: CASSLIQGNNQPQHF
J gene: TRBJ1-5
D gene: NA
V gene: TRBV7-6
clone size: few

CDR3 DNA: TGTGCCAGCAGTCCGACAGGGTTCTATGGCTACACCTTC
CDR3 protein: CASSPTGFYGYTF
J gene: TRBJ1-2
D gene: TRBD1
V gene: TRBV7-2
clone size: few

CDR3 DNA: TGTGCCAGCAGTGAGGAGCGGGGGCCCCGCACAGATACGCAGTATTTT
CDR3 protein: CASSEERGPRTDTQYF
J gene: TRBJ2-3
D gene: TRBD2
V gene: TRBV6-1
clone size: NA

CDR3 DNA: TGCGCCAGCAGCCAAGATGAGGGCAGGTACGAGCAGTACTTC
CDR3 protein: CASSQDEGRYEQYF
J gene: TRBJ2-7
D gene: NA
V gene: TRBV4-1
clone size: NA

CDR3 DNA: TGTGCCAGCAACTCTCTCGGATACAATGAGCAGTTCTTC
CDR3 protein: CASNSLGYNEQFF
J gene: TRBJ2-1
D gene: NA
V gene: TRBV2
clone size: many

CDR3 DNA: TGTGCCAGCAGTTACGCGGCGGGAGGGCCTGTTGAGCAGTTCTTC
CDR3 protein: CASSYAAGGPVEQFF
J gene: TRBJ2-1
D gene: TRBD2
V gene: TRBV6-2/TRBV6-3
clone size: NA

CDR3 DNA: TGTGCCAGCGGGCCTATGACAGGAGGCACAGATACGCAGTATTTT
CDR3 protein: CASGPMTGGTDTQYF
J gene: TRBJ2-3
D gene: NA
V gene: TRBV6-5
clone size: few

CDR3 DNA: TGTGCCAGCAGCTTATGGGGTAGCGGGGAAGAGACCCAGTACTTC
CDR3 protein: CASSLWGSGEETQYF
J gene: TRBJ2-5
D gene: TRBD2
V gene: TRBV11-2
clone size: NA

CDR3 DNA: TGTGCCAGCAGCCCCTACCGGTCACGGGAGCAGTACTTC
CDR3 protein: CASSPYRSREQYF
J gene: TRBJ2-7
D gene: NA
V gene: TRBV5-8
clone size: many

CDR3 DNA: TGTGCCATCAGTGAAAGGGGCACTGAAGCTTTCTTT
CDR3 protein: CAISERGTEAFF
J gene: TRBJ1-1
D gene: NA
V gene: TRBV10-3
clone size: many

CDR3 DNA: TGCAGCGCCGGACAGGGGACGAACTATGGCTACACCTTC
CDR3 protein: CSAGQGTNYGYTF
J gene: TRBJ1-2
D gene: TRBD1
V gene: TRBV29-1
clone size: NA

CDR3 DNA: TGCAGTGCCCGGAGGGGAGATGAGACCCAGTACTTC
CDR3 protein: CSARRGDETQYF
J gene: TRBJ2-5
D gene: NA
V gene: TRBV20-1
clone size: NA

CDR3 DNA: TGTGCCACCAGCGAGACCCCAGGGGGTCCCTCCTACGAGCAGTACTTC
CDR3 protein: CATSETPGGPSYEQYF
J gene: TRBJ2-7
D gene: TRBD1
V gene: TRBV15
clone size: many

CDR3 DNA: TGTGCCAGCTCCCCCCGGACAGGGGGCCAGCAGCCCCAGCATTTT
CDR3 protein: CASSPRTGGQQPQHF
J gene: TRBJ1-5
D gene: TRBD1
V gene: TRBV18
clone size: many

CDR3 DNA: TGTGCCAGCAGTGCCGTGGAGCTTGTTACAGGGGTCTTCTCTATGGGTTCACCCCTCCACTTT
CDR3 protein: CASSAVELVTGVFSMGSPLHF
J gene: TRBJ1-6
D gene: TRBD1
V gene: TRBV28
clone size: many

CDR3 DNA: TGTGCCAGCAGTCCGGCGGGGTCAGGCTACGAGCAGTACTTC
CDR3 protein: CASSPAGSGYEQYF
J gene: TRBJ2-7
D gene: NA
V gene: TRBV27
clone size: NA

CDR3 DNA: TGTGCCAGCAGCTACTCGACTAGCGGGGGCCAGACCCAGTACTTC
CDR3 protein: CASSYSTSGGQTQYF
J gene: TRBJ2-5
D gene: TRBD2
V gene: TRBV7-6
clone size: many

CDR3 DNA: TGTGCCAGCAGTTTGGCGAAGGGGTATGGGGCCGACAATGAGCAGTTCTTC
CDR3 protein: CASSLAKGYGADNEQFF
J gene: TRBJ2-1
D gene: NA
V gene: TRBV28
clone size: NA

CDR3 DNA: TGTGCCAGCAGACCCCTGGCGGCAGGAGACACTGAAGCTTTCTTT
CDR3 protein: CASRPLAAGDTEAFF
J gene: TRBJ1-1
D gene: NA
V gene: TRBV6-5
clone size: many

CDR3 DNA: TGCAGCGTTGAAGAGACCGCCAATCAGCCCCAGCATTTT
CDR3 protein: CSVEETANQPQHF
J gene: TRBJ1-5
D gene: NA
V gene: TRBV29-1
clone size: NA

CDR3 DNA: TGTGCCAGCAGATTCCTCCCAGGGGGAGCCTCCTACGAGCAGTACTTC
CDR3 protein: CASRFLPGGASYEQYF
J gene: TRBJ2-7
D gene: TRBD1
V gene: TRBV2
clone size: NA

CDR3 DNA: TGTGCCAGCAGTGAATCATCGCCCGGTCAGCCCCAGCATTTT
CDR3 protein: CASSESSPGQPQHF
J gene: TRBJ1-5
D gene: NA
V gene: TRBV6-1
clone size: many

CDR3 DNA: TGTGCCAGCAGCTTCAGCGCGGCAAACACCATATATTTT
CDR3 protein: CASSFSAANTIYF
J gene: TRBJ1-3
D gene: NA
V gene: TRBV7-6
clone size: many

CDR3 DNA: TGTGCCAGCAGCGCGGACAGGGCCTCCTATAATTCACCCCTCCACTTT
CDR3 protein: CASSADRASYNSPLHF
J gene: TRBJ1-6
D gene: TRBD1
V gene: TRBV7-9
clone size: few

CDR3 DNA: TGTGCCAGCAGCTTAGGCAGGGGTGGGTCTTCCAATGAGCAGTTCTTC
CDR3 protein: CASSLGRGGSSNEQFF
J gene: TRBJ2-1
D gene: NA
V gene: TRBV11-3
clone size: few

CDR3 DNA: TGTGCCAGTAGTGCCCATGCCCCGACTAGCGGCTACAATGAGCAGTTCTTC
CDR3 protein: CASSAHAPTSGYNEQFF
J gene: TRBJ2-1
D gene: TRBD2
V gene: TRBV19
clone size: NA

CDR3 DNA: TGTGCCAGCAGCTCCCTGCGCGATACGCAGTATTTT
CDR3 protein: CASSSLRDTQYF
J gene: TRBJ2-3
D gene: NA
V gene: TRBV7-9
clone size: NA

CDR3 DNA: TGTGCCAGCAGCGCCCGACCCACGCTCAACGGACAGGGGGCGAAAGTTACGCAGTATTTT
CDR3 protein: CASSARPTLNGQGAKVTQYF
J gene: TRBJ2-3
D gene: TRBD1
V gene: TRBV7-3
clone size: many

CDR3 DNA: TGCAGTACCTACGGACAGGGCGTCCACGAGCAGTACTTC
CDR3 protein: CSTYGQGVHEQYF
J gene: TRBJ2-7
D gene: TRBD1
V gene: TRBV20-1
clone size: many

CDR3 DNA: TGTGCCAGCAACGTTCGGGGGAATTCCTACGAGCAGTACTTC
CDR3 protein: CASNVRGNSYEQYF
J gene: TRBJ2-7
D gene: NA
V gene: TRBV28
clone size: many

CDR3 DNA: TGTGCCTGGAGTAACATACGACAGGGACAAGCTTTCTTT
CDR3 protein: CAWSNIRQGQAFF
J gene: TRBJ1-1
D gene: TRBD1
V gene: TRBV30
clone size: NA

CDR3 DNA: TGCAGTGCTAGAGATATACAGGGGGTAGGAGGCACTGAAGCTTTCTTT
CDR3 protein: CSARDIQGVGGTEAFF
J gene: TRBJ1-1
D gene: TRBD1
V gene: TRBV20-1
clone size: many

CDR3 DNA: TGCGCCAGCAGCTTTGCGGGAGGAACTGGGGCCAACGTCCTGACTTTC
CDR3 protein: CASSFAGGTGANVLTF
J gene: TRBJ2-6
D gene: TRBD2
V gene: TRBV5-1
clone size: many

CDR3 DNA: TGTGCCAGCACCTCTAGCGGGGGCCCAACAGATACGCAGTATTTT
CDR3 protein: CASTSSGGPTDTQYF
J gene: TRBJ2-3
D gene: TRBD2
V gene: TRBV5-6
clone size: many

CDR3 DNA: TGCGCCAGCAGCTTAAATAGCGGACTAGCGGCCAAATCGATCTTC
CDR3 protein: CASSLNSGLAAKSIF
J gene: TRBJ2-1
D gene: TRBD2
V gene: TRBV5-1
clone size: NA

CDR3 DNA: TGTGCCAGCAGGAGAGAATCCGGGGAGCTGTTTTTT
CDR3 protein: CASRRESGELFF
J gene: TRBJ2-2
D gene: NA
V gene: TRBV6-5
clone size: few

CDR3 DNA: TGTGCCAGCAGCTTAGGCAGTGGAATCAACACTGAAGCTTTCTTT
CDR3 protein: CASSLGSGINTEAFF
J gene: TRBJ1-1
D gene: NA
V gene: TRBV7-9
clone size: few

CDR3 DNA: TGTGCCAGCAGCCGTCGACAGGTAGCCAAAAACATTCAGTACTTC
CDR3 protein: CASSRRQVAKNIQYF
J gene: TRBJ2-4
D gene: NA
V gene: TRBV6-5
clone size: few

CDR3 DNA: TGTGCCAGCGGAGCCGGACGGTTCACAGATACGCAGTATTTT
CDR3 protein: CASGAGRFTDTQYF
J gene: TRBJ2-3
D gene: NA
V gene: TRBV28
clone size: many

CDR3 DNA: TGTGCCAGCAGGGGGATAGCGGGAGTGCGTGGCCAAGAGACCCAGTACTTC
CDR3 protein: CASRGIAGVRGQETQYF
J gene: TRBJ2-5
D gene: TRBD2
V gene: TRBV28
clone size: few

CDR3 DNA: TGTGCTAGTGGTTTCCGGACTGGATACAATGAGCAGTTCTTC
CDR3 protein: CASGFRTGYNEQFF
J gene: TRBJ2-1
D gene: NA
V gene: TRBV12-5
clone size: NA

CDR3 DNA: TGTGCCTACCAAGGGGGCTCTGGATTCGGGGAGCTGTTTTTT
CDR3 protein: CAYQGGSGFGELFF
J gene: TRBJ2-2
D gene: TRBD1
V gene: TRBV5-4
clone size: few

CDR3 DNA: TGTGCCAGCAGTAATAGCGGGAGCCTTAAGTTCTTC
CDR3 protein: CASSNSGSLKFF
J gene: TRBJ2-1
D gene: TRBD2
V gene: TRBV6-4
clone size: NA